A selection of T cell receptor beta chains follows, all from one sample in a study of T cells in localized non-small cell lung cancer. The assay was immunoSEQ multiplex PCR, and TCRdb's table has in-frame clones only and misses some. The sample yields more than 20,000 clones, roughly 90% seen once. Sequenced here: PBMCs, sampled before any cancer treatment. These receptors came from a man between 40 and 69 years old with stage II lung adenocarcinoma. CDR3s include the opening cysteine and the closing phenylalanine or tryptophan. A D gene is named only where the DNA matches it firmly.

15,TRBJ1-3,NA,TRBV5-5,CASSPWTASGNTIYF
15,TRBJ1-2,TRBD1,TRBV6-5,CASSYIDRAHYGYTF
16,TRBJ1-4,NA,TRBV7-9,CASSLGLGAGDEKLFF
13,TRBJ2-5,TRBD2,TRBV10-2,CASSEAGGETQYF
14,TRBJ2-4,TRBD1,TRBV7-2,CASSFPGGKNIQYF
13,TRBJ2-1,NA,TRBV9,CASSARPVGEQFF
13,NA,TRBD1,TRBV9,CASSATGGGEQYF
13,TRBJ1-1,NA,TRBV5-6,CASSWGVNTEAFF
13,TRBJ2-3,NA,TRBV30,CAWSVRERDTQYF
13,TRBJ1-2,TRBD1,TRBV5-4,CASGTGGNYGYTF
14,TRBJ2-5,NA,TRBV4-2,CASSRDIGWETQYF
15,TRBJ2-2,NA,TRBV10-3,CAISYRVEKTGELFF
15,TRBJ1-2,NA,TRBV5-4,CASSLTGMSNYGYTF
14,TRBJ2-1,TRBD2,TRBV7-2,CASSPRLAGNEQFF
13,TRBJ2-3,NA,TRBV6-5,CASSPLEADTQYF
14,TRBJ2-3,TRBD1,TRBV6-5,CASRTGQGADTQYF
15,TRBJ1-2,NA,TRBV27,CASAAFLAGLLTYTF
14,TRBJ1-5,NA,TRBV2,CASSEQGPNQPQHF
13,TRBJ2-2,NA,TRBV6-5,CASWGRGTGELFF
17,TRBJ2-3,TRBD1,TRBV4-1,CASSQEGRGQGPDTQYF
13,TRBJ1-1,NA,TRBV30,CAWSLDQGTEAFF
15,TRBJ2-5,TRBD1,TRBV11-2,CASSPGQGAVETQYF
14,TRBJ2-3,TRBD1,TRBV29-1,CSVVPDRVTDTQYF
13,TRBJ1-5,NA,TRBV30,CAWKLGGNQPQHF
12,TRBJ1-2,NA,TRBV19,CASGEGIRGYTF
15,TRBJ2-3,TRBD2,TRBV6-5,CASREIAGGTDTQYF
13,TRBJ2-5,NA,TRBV7-9,CASDRNRGETQYF
14,TRBJ1-1,NA,TRBV25-1,CASTQENMNTEAFF
12,TRBJ2-1,NA,TRBV5-1,CASSLDLDEQFF
14,TRBJ2-7,NA,TRBV18,CASRTGGSWEEQYF
14,TRBJ1-1,NA,TRBV7-8,CASSPRDIRTEAFF
14,TRBJ2-7,NA,TRBV5-8,CASSWGHSSREQYF
16,TRBJ1-1,TRBD1,TRBV7-3,CASSLHGQGAGTEAFF
13,TRBJ1-1,NA,TRBV21-1,CASAGQMNTEAFF
14,TRBJ1-3,NA,TRBV5-1,CASSPSGSGNTIYF
15,TRBJ2-3,NA,TRBV7-2,CASSLPESVTDTQYF
15,TRBJ1-2,TRBD1,TRBV7-7,CASRFGTGLKGGYTF
11,TRBJ1-1,NA,TRBV30,CAWQSRAEAFF
15,TRBJ2-2,NA,TRBV5-1,CASSLSPERTGELFF
16,TRBJ1-1,NA,TRBV18,CASSPLNRRSNTEAFF
15,TRBJ2-7,TRBD1,TRBV2,CASSPDRGHHYEQYF
15,TRBJ2-7,NA,TRBV6-1,CASSEAPLQPYEQYF
13,TRBJ1-2,TRBD1,TRBV5-4,CASSFDRDYGYTF
17,TRBJ1-5,TRBD1,TRBV15,CATSRGQPGLGNQPQHF
15,TRBJ1-3,TRBD1,TRBV6-5,CASRMGQENGNTIYF
14,TRBJ2-5,TRBD1,TRBV12-5,CASGQGAPRLEQYF